The 10 T cell receptor beta chains in this list originate from one sample, sequenced in a study of identical twins. TCRdb re-called the 5' RACE reads with MiXCR, one entry per CDR3 protein. The sample lists 250,000 or so distinct CDR3 sequences, approximately 6.8% occurring once. This sample was also put to use in a study of yellow fever vaccine responses in identical twins.

Material: CD8+ T cells sorted from blood. Receptor source: a woman under 30 in good health.

This clonotype has a handful of counts. The V and J genes are TRBV10-3 and TRBJ1-6; D is unresolved. The V gene lost 8 bases and the J gene lost 14 bases, with 31 bases spanning the gap. Germline V gives CDR1 ENHRY, CDR2 SYGVKD. This CDR3 is built from 17 residues. The DNA for the CDR3 is TGTGCCATCTTCTTTGAACTTAACGGATTCTACGCGATCACCCTCCACTTT. As protein: CAIFFELNGFYAITLHF.

This clonotype was recorded many times. The chain has TRBV29-1 and TRBJ2-1; D may be TRBD2 (6 bases). V lost 2 bases and J lost 3, with 11 bases in between. The CDR3 runs 14 residues. Germline CDR1 and CDR2: SQVTM and ANQGSEA. The CDR3 spells CSVERDSDYNEQFF. CDR3 sequence (DNA): TGCAGCGTTGAAAGGGACTCTGACTACAATGAGCAGTTCTTC.

This clonotype was seen ten or more times. V usage is TRBV4-1 and J usage is TRBJ2-1, with 8 nucleotides matching TRBD2. The CDR3 totals 15 residues. Germline loops: CDR1 MGHRA, CDR2 YSYEKL. Losses at the gene ends were 1 base for V and 6 bases for J; bases not matched to a gene: 5. DNA of the CDR3: TGCGCCAGCAGCCAAGGACCCGGGACTAGCAATGAGCAGTTCTTC. Translating gives CASSQGPGTSNEQFF.

This clonotype was picked up a small number of times. The germline gene is not matched at one end of the junction; a read error may be the cause. The chain is built from TRBV6-1 and TRBJ2-1; the match to TRBD2 covers 8 bases. CDR1 and CDR2 from the germline V gene are MNHNS and SASEGT. This CDR3 region has 15 residues. As DNA, the CDR3 is TGTGCCAGCAGTAAAGCGGGAGTCATCTACAATGAGCAGTTCTTC. Protein product: CASSKAGVIYNEQFF.

This clonotype has only a few counts. The chain carries TRBV12-3 or TRBV12-4 and TRBJ2-1; 13 bases are shared with TRBD2. CDR3 length: 16 amino acids. Trimming took 5 bases from V and 8 from J; bases not matched to a gene: 9. The CDR3 is CASSLLAGGGGHEQFF. The CDR3 DNA reads as TGTGCCAGCAGTCTACTAGCGGGAGGGGGGGGGCATGAGCAGTTCTTC.

This clonotype was observed many times. J is TRBJ2-2 and V is TRBV12-3 or TRBV12-4; no clear D. Trimming cost V 3 bases and J 8 bases, with 7 bases left between them. This CDR3 is 12 amino acids long. CDR3 residues: CASSFPHGELFF. The CDR3 DNA reads as TGTGCCAGCAGTTTTCCGCATGGGGAGCTGTTTTTT.

Only a few counts were recorded for this clonotype. The chain recombines TRBV6-1 with TRBJ2-1, with D perhaps assigned TRBD1 or TRBD2 (5 bases each). CDR1 is MNHNS, CDR2 SASEGT, per germline. V lost 7 bases, J lost 3 bases, and 13 bases lay in between. This CDR3 is built from 14 residues. CDR3 in amino acids: CASTAGGGYNEQFF. CDR3 bases: TGTGCCAGCACCGCAGGTGGGGGCTACAATGAGCAGTTCTTC.

This clonotype turned up a few times. The chain uses TRBV10-3 and TRBJ1-1, with 7 bases matching TRBD1. V lost 3 bases, J lost 1 base, and 5 bases stayed unmatched. CDR3 size: 15 residues. Germline V lookup: CDR1 ENHRY, CDR2 SYGVKD. This CDR3 reads CAISDIGGANTEAFF. Here the CDR3 DNA reads TGTGCCATCAGTGATATAGGGGGCGCGAACACTGAAGCTTTCTTT.

This clonotype was picked up many times. This sequence joins TRBV20-1 and TRBJ2-7; tentatively, D is TRBD2 (5 bases). Per germline, CDR1 DFQATT and CDR2 SNEGSKA (reference sequence). V gave up 2 bases and J gave up 3 bases, with 11 bases separating them. This CDR3 has 13 residues. For the CDR3, the DNA is TGCAGTGCTAGAACCGGGAATGTCTACGAGCAGTACGTC. Its translation is CSARTGNVYEQYV.

The chain joins TRBV7-8 to TRBJ2-1, with TRBD2 identical over 7 bases. CDR3 size: 18 residues. CDR1 and CDR2 from the germline V gene are SGHVS and FQNEAQ. V trimming: 3 bases; J trimming: 7 bases; junction bases outside the gene matches: 18. The CDR3 here is CASSFWGGGPRKGNEQFF. Written as DNA, the CDR3 is TGTGCCAGCAGCTTTTGGGGGGGAGGTCCTCGAAAAGGAAATGAGCAGTTCTTC.